This section outlines one TCR beta chain sequence together with its context. Its binding antigen is unknown. No base quality values were provided; no much bigger clone lies one nucleotide off. Enrolling through a virtual design, the prospective study's participants ranged in age from roughly 18 to 95 years and lived across 24 United States geographic areas. In the prospective study, cohorts were assigned on the basis of participant-reported clinical history obtained from a screening survey and a study questionnaire. Recovered participants in ImmuneRACE Cohort 3 were defined as having two consecutive negative NP/OP PCR tests, clearance from a healthcare professional, or resolution of symptoms. In the prospective study, mobile phlebotomists collected whole blood, serum and a nasopharyngeal or oropharyngeal swab from each participant. Participants in the prospective study had the option to provide additional blood draws and questionnaires over a roughly 2-month period. Before DNA extraction, prospective study blood samples were shipped either frozen or at room temperature.

This record belongs to a study of blood T cell repertoires in COVID-19 (dated by TCRdb to about 2020). About the full investigation: Samples from collaborators originated in the United States, Italy and Spain and spanned both the acute and convalescent phases of COVID-19. The material from the prospective study consisted of cDNA or gDNA derived from T cells, B-cell-depleted T cells, or PBMCs. Subjects who had been exposed to COVID-19, were actively infected with it, or had recovered from it provided the deeply sampled blood TCRbeta repertoires that made up the dataset. Where available, HLA class I and class II types were obtained from metadata supplied by the sample provider rather than from assay-based typing. The repertoires were released in a freely available public database meant as a resource for research on the immune response to SARS-CoV-2. The samples were drawn from the first 160 participants of the ongoing ImmuneRACE study and from more than 1,000 subjects provided by 6 global collaborators. The sample metadata nearly always contained a de-identified subject ID, COVID-19 status, age in years and sex.

Per the germline V gene, MDHEN is the CDR1 and SYDVKM is the CDR2. CDR3 length: 18 amino acids, cysteine to phenylalanine. Only the CDR3 DNA is retained, 54 bases long and in frame from the first base. The germline V end is reduced by 3 bases and the J end by 4 bases; junction bases left unmatched: 11. The immunoSEQ Assay, a bias-controlled multiplex PCR, was used to amplify TCRbeta CDR3 regions from genomic DNA. In the original analysis: The number of nucleated cells in each sample was estimated from the amplification of reference gene primers within the assay. Sequence reads were collapsed and filtered to measure the absolute abundance of every unique TCRbeta CDR3 rearrangement. For each sample, productive Simpson clonality was calculated as the square root of Simpson's diversity index over productive rearrangements. In TCRdb, the immuneACCESS table is reduced to in-frame sequences with V and J assigned. These tables do not hold every clone; where another copy was compared, an unresolved V gene accounts for under half, and the others remain unexplained. The DNA was the basis for D and trimming; V, J and clone size are from that table. For this sample the table gives about 300,000 clones, of which around 90% were detected only once. Of the sample, around 4.8% is held by the ten largest clones.

The investigation overall reported the following: How much clinical and demographic metadata was included differed by source and by participant, and the metadata was provided uncurated.

The receptor was isolated from a man in his sixties who had recovered from COVID-19. Here the chain combines TRBV28 and TRBJ2-5, with TRBD2 identical over 13 junction bases. Material for sequencing was PBMCs or T cells enriched from blood (not recorded which). DNA sequence: TGTGCCAGCAGTTTGGTGGGACTAGCGGGATTAAGCCTAGAGACCCAGTACTTC. It translates as CASSLVGLAGLSLETQYF.